Below, 18 T cell receptor beta chains from the same sample are listed, as sequenced in a study of T cell responses to AZD1222 COVID-19 vaccine. The protocol was immunoSEQ multiplex PCR, while the TCRdb copy is restricted to in-frame clones and leaves out a portion. Of tens of thousands of clones listed, about 90% are singletons. Sequenced here: peripheral blood, sampled on day 0 of AZD1222 vaccination. The receptors were gathered from an adult in good health.

V usage is TRBV2 and J usage is TRBJ1-2, with TRBD1 as a possible D gene (5 bases). The V end was cut by 1 base, the J end by 4 bases, with 13 bases between. The CDR3 consists of 15 residues. Germline-derived CDR1 and CDR2 are SNHLY and FYNNEI. The CDR3 DNA reads as TGTGCCAGCAGTGAAGGGAGGACAACCCCCTATGGCTACACCTTC. Protein product: CASSEGRTTPYGYTF.

V usage is TRBV10-1 and J usage is TRBJ1-5; TRBD1 might be the D (5 bases). The CDR3 sequence is 18 residues long. Between the trimmed V and J ends, which lost 3 bases and 0 bases, there was a span of 18 bases. The germline V gene encodes CDR1 WNHNN and CDR2 SYGVQD (reference sequence). The CDR3, as DNA: TGCGCCAGCAGTGACCTGGACAAGGCGGGAAATAGCAATCAGCCCCAGCATTTT. Its protein is CASSDLDKAGNSNQPQHF.

V is TRBV6-6 and J is TRBJ1-6; 10 bases agree with TRBD1. There are 15 residues in the CDR3. Germline V CDR1 and CDR2: MNHNY, SVGAGI (reference sequence). The V segment lost 6 bases and the J segment 7 bases; nucleotides outside the gene matches: 6. Written as DNA, the CDR3 is TGTGCCAGCAGGCCTCCGGGACAGGGGAATTCACCCCTCCACTTT. Amino acids: CASRPPGQGNSPLHF.

The chain joins TRBV18 to TRBJ2-5, with a possible D match to TRBD2 (6 bases). The V gene lost 4 bases and the J gene lost 5 bases, with 11 bases spanning the gap. From germline, CDR1 is KGHSH and CDR2 LQKENI. The CDR3 is 13 residues long. In DNA, the CDR3 is TGTGCCAGCTCACTGGGACTCTCTGAGACCCAGTACTTC. Its protein product is CASSLGLSETQYF. The whole variable domain, filled in from reference TRBV18 and TRBJ2-5, reads NAGVMQNPRHLVRRRGQEARLRCSPMKGHSHVYWYRQLPEEGLKFMVYLQKENIIDESGMPKERFSAEFPKEGPSILRIQQVVRGDSAAYFCASSLGLSETQYFGPGTRLLVL.

The rearrangement joins TRBV6-5 to TRBJ1-2, with D possibly matching TRBD1 (5 bases). CDR3 length: 14 residues. V was trimmed by 6 bases and J by 0 bases, leaving 11 bases between them. The germline V gene has CDR1 MNHEY and CDR2 SVGAGI. The CDR3 coding sequence is TGTGCCAGCAGGCCCGGGACGGCTAACTATGGCTACACCTTC. It translates to CASRPGTANYGYTF.

The chain uses TRBV5-4 and TRBJ1-6; possibly TRBD1 for D (6 bases). Germline CDR1 SGHNT, CDR2 YYREEE (reference sequence). V shed 0 bases and J shed 5 bases, with 6 bases lying between them. The CDR3 covers 14 residues. The CDR3 coding sequence is TGTGCCAGCAGCTTGGGACAGGATAATTCACCCCTCCACTTT. Protein product: CASSLGQDNSPLHF.

The gene calls are TRBV5-1 and TRBJ2-7, with D perhaps matching TRBD2 (5 bases). CDR1 SGHRS and CDR2 YFSETQ come from the germline V gene. Deletions cut 0 bases from V and 4 bases from J, with 17 bases between. The CDR3 extends over 16 amino acids. DNA for the CDR3: TGCGCCAGCAGCTTGGTAGTCTCGGGGAGTGCGTACGAGCAGTACTTC. It specifies CASSLVVSGSAYEQYF.

Only a few counts were recorded for this clone. The V call is TRBV11-2, the J call TRBJ2-3; 13 nucleotides match TRBD2. Germline lookup yields CDR1 SGHAT and CDR2 FQNNGV. V was clipped by 4 bases and J by 5 bases; unmatched bases: 3. This CDR3 is 15 amino acids long. In nucleotides, the CDR3 is TGTGCCAGCAGCTGGACTAGCGGGGGCCGAGATACGCAGTATTTT. This encodes CASSWTSGGRDTQYF.

The chain has TRBV3-1 (or the pseudogene TRBV3-2) and TRBJ2-7, with 8 bases identical to TRBD1. The germline CDR1 and CDR2 sequences are LGHDT and YNNKEL (reference sequence). The CDR3 is 13 residues long. V lost 3 bases and J lost 3; bases outside the gene matches: 1. As DNA, the CDR3 is TGTGCCAGCAGCCACAGGGGGCTCTACGAGCAGTACTTC. Translating gives CASSHRGLYEQYF.

The chain has TRBV6-5 and TRBJ1-1; possible D gene TRBD1, 5 bases. The germline V gene has CDR1 MNHEY and CDR2 SVGAGI. V was clipped by 5 bases and J by 7 bases, with 20 bases between them. The CDR3 totals 15 residues. DNA for the CDR3: TGTGCCAGCAGTCCCCCAGGCAGGGACGGGCTTGAAGCTTTCTTT. It yields the protein CASSPPGRDGLEAFF.

This chain uses TRBV7-2 with TRBJ2-2; tentatively, D is TRBD1 (7 bases). The CDR3 runs to 17 residues. Germline values: CDR1 SGHTA, CDR2 FQGNSA. Trimming left V 0 bases short and J 4 bases short, with 15 bases between. The CDR3 loop reads CASSLARGQSLTGELFF. The DNA for the CDR3 is TGTGCCAGCAGCTTAGCGCGGGGACAGAGCCTCACCGGGGAGCTGTTTTTT.

The chain uses TRBV9 and TRBJ2-7, with D unresolved. The germline gives CDR1 SGDLS, CDR2 YYNGEE. V gave up 0 bases and J gave up 2 bases, with 9 bases separating them. CDR3 length equals 14 residues. CDR3 DNA: TGTGCCAGCAGCGTAGTAGCCGGCGCCTACGAGCAGTACTTC. Residues: CASSVVAGAYEQYF.

This chain links TRBV9 with TRBJ1-1; 7 bases are shared with TRBD1. Germline CDR1 is SGDLS and CDR2 is YYNGEE. Trimming at V came to 3 bases and at J to 2 bases, leaving 4 bases not matched to a gene. The CDR3 length is 14 residues. CDR3 nucleotides: TGTGCCAGCAGCGCAGGGGACAGTAACACTGAAGCTTTCTTT. It is translated as CASSAGDSNTEAFF.

CDR3 nucleotide sequence: TGTGCCAGCAGCCCACGGGACATCCCTCGGCGGGGGGGATTCTATGAGCAGTTCTTC. Translated, it gives CASSPRDIPRRGGFYEQFF. This sequence joins TRBV7-3 and TRBJ2-1; 9 nucleotides agree with TRBD2. The CDR3 loop spans 19 amino acids. Per germline, CDR1 SGHTA and CDR2 FQGTGA. After removal of 5 bases from V and 8 bases from J, the junction contained 22 bases not matched to a gene.

This chain uses TRBV19 with TRBJ1-5; maybe TRBD1 (6 bases). The CDR3 totals 15 residues. Germline assignment: CDR1 LNHDA and CDR2 SQIVND (reference sequence). The V and J ends lost 7 bases and 4 bases respectively, with 17 bases between them. CDR3 sequence: CASTSSGRGNQPQHF. The CDR3 bases are TGTGCCAGTACCTCTTCGGGCAGGGGTAATCAGCCCCAGCATTTT.

This clone was seen more than once but under ten times. V gene TRBV7-2 combines with J gene TRBJ2-1; 8 bases fit TRBD1. This CDR3 has 15 amino acids. From germline, CDR1 is SGHTA and CDR2 FQGNSA. After removal of 5 bases from V and 2 bases from J, the junction contained 5 bases not matched to a gene. The CDR3 loop is CASSLGQGTYNEQFF. In DNA, the CDR3 is TGTGCCAGCAGCCTAGGACAGGGAACCTACAATGAGCAGTTCTTC.

This rearrangement joins TRBV15 to TRBJ1-1; no definite D call. The CDR3 has 16 amino acids. Germline lookup yields CDR1 LNHNV and CDR2 YYDKDF (reference sequence). Trimming left V 0 bases short and J 1 base short, with 12 bases between. CDR3 in DNA: TGTGCCACCAGCAGAGAATTCGTCAAGCAGAACACTGAAGCTTTCTTT. It translates to CATSREFVKQNTEAFF.

This clone has only one observation. V usage is TRBV5-4 and J usage is TRBJ1-2, with TRBD1 as a possible D gene (6 bases). Trimming shortened V by 5 bases and J by 6 bases, and 14 bases separated the two germline ends. In germline, CDR1 is SGHNT, CDR2 YYREEE (reference sequence). This CDR3 spans 13 amino acids. In nucleotides, the CDR3 is TGTGCCAGCAGATACAGGGTAGGCGATGGCTACACCTTC. Encoded protein: CASRYRVGDGYTF.